One T cell receptor (beta chain) is described in this entry. Its antigen is undetermined. The sample originates from a study of shared clonotypes between healthy human individuals. Broader study findings: Enrolling few donors narrowed the genetic and exposure-history diversity that was represented. Blood alone was sampled, and tissue repertoires likely differ.

The table came from immunoSEQ multiplex PCR; TCRdb's copy has only in-frame clones and leaves some out. The sample lists some 1.1 million clones, 60% to 85% seen once, with almost 0.9% in the top ten. Germline-derived CDR1 and CDR2 are SGHNT and YENEEA. V was shortened by 5 bases and J by 5 bases, with 9 bases between the two germline ends. The CDR3 is made up of 13 amino acids. Naive CD4+ cells were CD45RA-selected; the remaining cells were memory. Sequences were obtained from memory CD4+ T cells from PBMCs. Subset specified: CD45RA-negative fraction. The TCR originated in a man younger than 35 in good health. Some clones in this sample may be carry-over from other donors' samples. The chain is built from TRBV11-3 and TRBJ2-2; the D gene is possibly TRBD1 (6 bases). CDR3 in amino acids: CASSQQGTGELFF. The CDR3, as DNA: TGTGCCAGCAGCCAACAGGGAACCGGGGAGCTGTTTTTT.